These T cell receptor beta chains were read from a single sample in a study of sequential checkpoint blockade in melanoma. TCRdb's copy holds only in-frame clones and misses some; the assay was immunoSEQ multiplex PCR. The sample gives under 40,000 clones, 75% to 90% of which show up once; about a fifth is in the top ten. Here the sequenced sample was CD8+ T cells sorted from blood (inferred from file names), taken from a patient given nivolumab and ipilimumab in sequence. The source is a human donor with melanoma. CDR3s include the opening cysteine and the closing phenylalanine or tryptophan. A D gene is named only where the DNA matches it firmly. Not every row has a clone size; where given, it reads once, few, many or a size class.

cdr3_aa: CASSPGGPSYEQYF; cdr3_nt: TGCGCCAGCAGCCCAGGGGGGCCCTCCTACGAGCAGTACTTC; v_call: TRBV5-1; d_call: -; j_call: TRBJ2-7; clone_size: -
cdr3_aa: CASSQTGGSYEQYF; cdr3_nt: TGTGCCAGCAGTCAGACAGGGGGCTCCTACGAGCAGTACTTC; v_call: TRBV28; d_call: TRBD1; j_call: TRBJ2-7; clone_size: -
cdr3_aa: CASSLGHPSNQPQHF; cdr3_nt: TGTGCCAGCAGCTTGGGACACCCAAGCAATCAGCCCCAGCATTTT; v_call: TRBV5-6; d_call: -; j_call: TRBJ1-5; clone_size: -
cdr3_aa: CASRRGRQGNNQPQHF; cdr3_nt: TGTGCCAGCAGGCGGGGAAGACAGGGCAACAATCAGCCCCAGCATTTT; v_call: TRBV28; d_call: TRBD1; j_call: TRBJ1-5; clone_size: -
cdr3_aa: CASSHGGVRADTQYF; cdr3_nt: TGTGCCAGCTCACATGGGGGGGTACGTGCAGATACGCAGTATTTT; v_call: TRBV13; d_call: TRBD2; j_call: TRBJ2-3; clone_size: -
cdr3_aa: CASSYYQGNYEQYF; cdr3_nt: TGTGCCAGCAGTTACTATCAGGGGAACTACGAGCAGTACTTC; v_call: TRBV6-5; d_call: -; j_call: TRBJ2-7; clone_size: -
cdr3_aa: CASSETGGEQYF; cdr3_nt: TGTGCCAGCAGCGAGACAGGGGGGGAGCAGTACTTC; v_call: TRBV7-9; d_call: TRBD1; j_call: TRBJ2-7; clone_size: -
cdr3_aa: CASGTGTLRRETQYF; cdr3_nt: TGTGCCAGCGGGACTGGGACTCTACGCCGAGAGACCCAGTACTTC; v_call: TRBV9; d_call: -; j_call: TRBJ2-5; clone_size: once
cdr3_aa: CASRPTGFNTGELFF; cdr3_nt: TGTGCCAGCAGGCCCACAGGGTTCAACACCGGGGAGCTGTTTTTT; v_call: TRBV7-9; d_call: -; j_call: TRBJ2-2; clone_size: -
cdr3_aa: CASSLGRGYMAGELFF; cdr3_nt: TGTGCCAGCAGCTTAGGTCGCGGTTATATGGCCGGGGAGCTGTTTTTT; v_call: TRBV7-9; d_call: -; j_call: TRBJ2-2; clone_size: -
cdr3_aa: CASSQGGPGHLNFYEQYF; cdr3_nt: TGCGCCAGCAGCCAAGGGGGCCCCGGACACCTAAACTTCTACGAGCAGTACTTC; v_call: TRBV4-1; d_call: -; j_call: TRBJ2-7; clone_size: -
cdr3_aa: CASSFFLKTYNEQFF; cdr3_nt: TGTGCCAGCAGTTTTTTTTTAAAAACCTACAATGAGCAGTTCTTC; v_call: TRBV27; d_call: -; j_call: TRBJ2-1; clone_size: -
cdr3_aa: CASSLMLAGGVRSTDTQYF; cdr3_nt: TGCGCCAGCAGCTTGATGCTAGCGGGAGGAGTAAGGAGCACAGATACGCAGTATTTT; v_call: TRBV5-1; d_call: TRBD2; j_call: TRBJ2-3; clone_size: -
cdr3_aa: CASRMASARYEQYF; cdr3_nt: TGTGCCAGCAGGATGGCTAGCGCTCGCTACGAGCAGTACTTC; v_call: TRBV6-5; d_call: -; j_call: TRBJ2-7; clone_size: -
cdr3_aa: CSVETRGGAPEQFF; cdr3_nt: TGCAGCGTTGAAACTAGGGGGGGGGCCCCGGAGCAGTTCTTC; v_call: TRBV29-1; d_call: -; j_call: TRBJ2-1; clone_size: -
cdr3_aa: CASSSLAGEAYNEQFF; cdr3_nt: TGCGCCAGCAGCTCATTGGCGGGAGAGGCTTACAATGAGCAGTTCTTC; v_call: TRBV5-1; d_call: TRBD2; j_call: TRBJ2-1; clone_size: -
cdr3_aa: CASSVDGGESMGYGYTF; cdr3_nt: TGTGCCAGCAGCGTAGATGGGGGCGAATCAATGGGTTATGGCTACACCTTC; v_call: TRBV9; d_call: -; j_call: TRBJ1-2; clone_size: -
cdr3_aa: CATSAGGTAREQYF; cdr3_nt: TGTGCCACCAGCGCAGGAGGGACAGCTCGGGAGCAGTACTTC; v_call: TRBV15; d_call: -; j_call: TRBJ2-7; clone_size: few
cdr3_aa: CASSIGGGDYEQYF; cdr3_nt: TGTGCCAGTAGTATAGGGGGAGGGGACTACGAGCAGTACTTC; v_call: TRBV19; d_call: TRBD2; j_call: TRBJ2-7; clone_size: few
cdr3_aa: CAISPGQGYHQPQHF; cdr3_nt: TGTGCCATCAGTCCGGGACAGGGGTATCATCAGCCCCAGCATTTT; v_call: TRBV10-3; d_call: TRBD1; j_call: TRBJ1-5; clone_size: -